This T cell receptor beta chain was sequenced for a study of blood T cell repertoires in COVID-19. Study background: The study drew acute and convalescent COVID-19 samples from the United States, Italy and Spain. The analysed material was cDNA or gDNA that came from T cells, B-cell-depleted T cells, or PBMCs.

Original handling: Amplification of reference gene primers was used by the study to estimate nucleated cell counts. Clones were read by immunoSEQ multiplex PCR, and TCRdb kept only the in-frame ones, dropping some. The DNA was the basis for D and trimming; V, J and clone size are from that table. The sample yields around 300,000 clones, about 90% seen once. Per the germline V gene, CDR1 is SGHRS and CDR2 is YFSETQ. V was cut by 6 bases and J by 0 bases, with 13 bases left in between. The CDR3 covers 15 residues. The sample taken for sequencing was peripheral blood. The chain carries TRBV5-1 and TRBJ1-3, with unresolved D. The TCR comes from a woman aged 25 to 39 who had recovered from COVID-19. The CDR3 nucleotides are TGCGCCAGCATGTTAGATAGCTCCTCTGGAAACACCATATATTTT. This translates into CASMLDSSSGNTIYF.